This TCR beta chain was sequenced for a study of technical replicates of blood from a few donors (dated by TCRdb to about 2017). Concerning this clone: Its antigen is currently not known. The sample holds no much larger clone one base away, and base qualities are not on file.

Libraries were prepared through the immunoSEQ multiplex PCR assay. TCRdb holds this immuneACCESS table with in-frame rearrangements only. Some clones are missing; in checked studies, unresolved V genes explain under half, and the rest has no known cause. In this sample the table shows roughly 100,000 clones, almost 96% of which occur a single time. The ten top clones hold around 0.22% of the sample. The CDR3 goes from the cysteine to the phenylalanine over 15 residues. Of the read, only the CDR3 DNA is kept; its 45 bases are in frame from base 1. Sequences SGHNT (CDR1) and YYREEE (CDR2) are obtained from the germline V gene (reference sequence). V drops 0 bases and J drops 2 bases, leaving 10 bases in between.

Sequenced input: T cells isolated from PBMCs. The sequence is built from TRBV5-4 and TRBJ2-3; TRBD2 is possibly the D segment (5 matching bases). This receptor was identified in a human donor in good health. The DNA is TGTGCCAGCAGCTTGGCGGGATCCTCCACAGATACGCAGTATTTT. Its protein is CASSLAGSSTDTQYF. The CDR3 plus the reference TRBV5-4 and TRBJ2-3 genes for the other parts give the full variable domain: ETGVTQSPTHLIKTRGQQVTLRCSSQSGHNTVSWYQQALGQGPQFIFQYYREEENGRGNFPPRFSGLQFPNYSSELNVNALELDDSALYLCASSLAGSSTDTQYFGPGTRLTVL.